This T cell receptor beta chain derives from a study of T cell responses to AZD1222 COVID-19 vaccine (dated by TCRdb to the early 2020s). About the investigation overall: AZD1222 recipients with second doses at about 4 weeks or about 12 weeks were pooled, because spike-specific TCR depth and breadth did not differ between schedules. TCR sequencing was performed for some 250 trial participants, of whom around 200 were given two doses of AZD1222 and around 25 were given two doses of MenACWY control vaccine. Trial participants were enrolled by age into 18-55, 56-69 and 70-plus year subgroups, with roughly 160, 29 and 62 TCR-sequenced participants respectively. On the study overall, not on this receptor specifically: In the small 56-69-year group, the increase in depth fell short of significance, most likely because of low power. Reportedly, close to half of the unique spike-specific TCRs recognized epitopes lying outside the regions that are mutated in the B.1.351 and B.1.1.7 variants. Spike-specific TCR breadth and depth rose significantly after two AZD1222 doses compared with day 0 and with MenACWY recipients. No day 14 peak-response samples were available, so repertoires were characterized only after the peak T cell response. The vaccine-associated CD4 TCRs covered the entire spike protein, and the dominant responses fell in regions 160-218 and 743-854. Most participants were white British and females outnumbered males, and the authors suggested that clonal diversity may have been underestimated. Conclusions about previously exposed vaccinees were limited because only six or seven AZD1222 recipients were SARS-CoV-2 seropositive at baseline.

The CDR3 regions of human TCRbeta chains were analyzed by immunosequencing. The paper's data handling went like this. TCRs in the repertoires were matched against a reference library of SARS-CoV-2-specific TCRs that had been generated with the MIRA antigen-specificity platform. Breadth was defined as the fraction of unique TCRs that were SARS-CoV-2-associated. Depth was defined as the fraction of total T cells that were SARS-CoV-2-associated. Using the MIRA data, every spike-specific TCR was mapped to the spike region that the TCR reacted to and assigned to either a CD4 or a CD8 class. Log10-transformed breadth and depth values were compared by one-way ANOVA with Sidak's multiple comparisons tests. Held by TCRdb, this immuneACCESS table contains in-frame sequences only and omits some clones. Under half of the omission traces to an unresolved V gene where checked; the cause of the rest is unknown. The V and J calls and clone size are taken from that table; D and trimming were inferred from the DNA. The sample records 66,000 or so clones, about 90% of which are singletons. The biggest ten clones account for roughly a sixth of the sample.

According to the study, the label for this sample's time point signals: baseline before first vaccination. Vaccinee samples were obtained from the UK trials COV001 and COV002, which included a single-blind randomized controlled phase 2/3 trial of AZD1222 (ChAdOx1 nCoV-19) in healthy adults. For TCRbeta chain sequencing, PBMC samples from trial participants were taken at day 0 and at day 28 after the second dose. Of note for this clone: The antigen it recognizes is unknown. No much larger clone exists at a distance of one base, and base qualities are not known.

The CDR3 goes from the cysteine to the phenylalanine over 15 residues. This entry keeps only the CDR3 DNA: 45 bases, framed from base 1. Compared with germline, V lacks 6 bases and J lacks 2 bases; bases without a gene match: 6. Via the germline V gene (reference sequence), CDR1 is LGHDT and CDR2 YNNKEL. This sample comprised peripheral blood, obtained on day 0 of AZD1222 vaccination. This clonotype was sampled from an adult in good health. This chain is built from TRBV3-1 (or the pseudogene TRBV3-2) and TRBJ1-5, and 8 junctional nucleotides match TRBD1. The CDR3 here reads CASSKTGDGNQPQHF. The base sequence is TGTGCCAGCAGTAAGACAGGGGATGGCAATCAGCCCCAGCATTTT.